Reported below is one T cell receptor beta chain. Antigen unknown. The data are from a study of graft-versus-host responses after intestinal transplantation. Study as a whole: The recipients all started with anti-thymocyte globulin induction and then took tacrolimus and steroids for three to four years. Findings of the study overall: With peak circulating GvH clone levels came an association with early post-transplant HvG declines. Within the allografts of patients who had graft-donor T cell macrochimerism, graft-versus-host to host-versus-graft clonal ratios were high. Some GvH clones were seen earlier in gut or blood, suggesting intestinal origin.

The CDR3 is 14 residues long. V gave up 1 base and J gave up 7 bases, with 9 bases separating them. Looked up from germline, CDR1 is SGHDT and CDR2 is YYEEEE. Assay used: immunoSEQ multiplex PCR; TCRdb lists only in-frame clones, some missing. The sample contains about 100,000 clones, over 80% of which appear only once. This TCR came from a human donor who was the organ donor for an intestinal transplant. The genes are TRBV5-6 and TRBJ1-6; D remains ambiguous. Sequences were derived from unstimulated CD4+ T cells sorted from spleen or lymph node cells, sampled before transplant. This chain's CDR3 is CASSLRMINSPLHF. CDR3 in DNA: TGTGCCAGCAGCTTGAGAATGATAAATTCACCCCTCCACTTT.